The 20 T cell receptor beta chains listed next were all sequenced from one sample in a study of identifying expanded T cells in peripheral blood. Here immunoSEQ multiplex PCR was the method, and the copy in TCRdb shows in-frame clones only, minus some. The sample contains about 91,000 clones, roughly 86% of which appear only once. The sample taken for sequencing was blood. These TCRs come from a person between 18 and 75 years old in good health.

The chain is built from TRBV30 and TRBJ1-2; the D is unclear. Germline V gene sequence: CDR1 GTSNPN, CDR2 SVGIG (reference sequence). The CDR3 has 13 amino acids. Trimming shortened V by 3 bases and J by 4 bases, and 12 bases separated the two germline ends. The CDR3 loop is CAWRGGSFYGYTF. The CDR3 nucleotides are TGTGCCTGGAGGGGCGGTAGCTTCTATGGCTACACCTTC.

This sequence joins TRBV6-5 and TRBJ1-1, with 8 bases identical to TRBD1. J lost 4 bases, V lost 2 bases, and 6 bases had no gene match. Germline CDR1 reads MNHEY; CDR2 reads SVGAGI. This CDR3 is built from 15 residues. CDR3 residues: CASSYAGQGFTEAFF. CDR3 in DNA: TGTGCCAGCAGTTACGCCGGACAGGGCTTCACTGAAGCTTTCTTT.

This clone was observed once. The CDR3 DNA reads as TGTGCCAGCAGTTTAAGGGGCCAGGTCCTGGGGGAGACCCAGTACTTC. Encoded protein: CASSLRGQVLGETQYF. The chain uses TRBV28 and TRBJ2-5, with TRBD1 as a possible D gene (5 bases). Trimming removed 2 bases from V and 5 bases from J, with 18 bases in between. This CDR3 contains 16 residues. Germline CDR1 MDHEN, CDR2 SYDVKM.

This chain connects TRBV30 to TRBJ1-1; D possibly corresponds to TRBD1 (6 bases). Per germline, CDR1 GTSNPN and CDR2 SVGIG (reference sequence). The CDR3 length is 12 residues. Trimming shortened V by 1 base and J by 10 bases, and 13 bases separated the two germline ends. The DNA of the CDR3 is TGTGCCTGGAGTGGGTGGGGGCTCGGAGCTTTCTTT. Amino acid sequence: CAWSGWGLGAFF.

This chain links TRBV28 with TRBJ2-7; D uncertain. Germline lookup yields CDR1 MDHEN and CDR2 SYDVKM. This CDR3 region has 13 residues. Trimming pared 5 bases from V and 2 bases from J, leaving 10 bases between. As DNA, the CDR3 is TGTGCCAGCAGTCGTGCTCGCCCCTACGAGCAGTACTTC. Its translation is CASSRARPYEQYF.

This clone appeared a single time. The rearrangement joins TRBV28 to TRBJ2-7; 8 nucleotides match TRBD2. Germline CDR1 reads MDHEN; CDR2 reads SYDVKM. V shed 5 bases, J shed 4 bases, and the junction held 4 bases outside the gene matches. This CDR3 comprises 13 residues. The CDR3 DNA is TGTGCCAGCAGTGTCAAGCGGGGGTACGAGCAGTACTTC. Translating it yields CASSVKRGYEQYF.

The V call is TRBV7-9, the J call TRBJ1-5; the D is unclear. Trimming pared 6 bases from V and 3 bases from J, leaving 9 bases between. This CDR3 comprises 13 residues. In germline, CDR1 is SEHNR, CDR2 FQNEAQ (reference sequence). CDR3 protein: CASRPTPNQPQHF. The CDR3 DNA reads TGTGCCAGCAGACCAACACCCAATCAGCCCCAGCATTTT.

The rearrangement joins TRBV9 to TRBJ1-1; tentative D call: TRBD1 (5 bases). Germline-derived CDR1 and CDR2 are SGDLS and YYNGEE. With 4 bases removed from V and 4 bases from J, the gap between germline ends came to 14 bases. The CDR3 spans 14 residues. The DNA of the CDR3 is TGTGCCAGCAGCCCTGGGGGGGTTGGCACTGAAGCTTTCTTT. Encoded protein: CASSPGGVGTEAFF.

The chain is built from TRBV6-1 and TRBJ2-1; tentatively, D is TRBD1 (6 bases). Trimming pared 3 bases from V and 8 bases from J, leaving 8 bases between. This CDR3 contains 12 residues. The germline V gene encodes CDR1 MNHNS and CDR2 SASEGT. In nucleotides, the CDR3 is TGTGCCAGCAGTGATCAGGGGCATGAGCAGTTCTTC. This translates into CASSDQGHEQFF.

The CDR3 region is CASSLGAGRGMNTEAFF. In DNA, the CDR3 is TGTGCCAGCAGCTTAGGCGCAGGGAGGGGGATGAACACTGAAGCTTTCTTT. This chain connects TRBV7-2 to TRBJ1-1, with D possibly being TRBD1 (6 bases). V was clipped by 1 base and J by 0 bases, with 15 bases between them. Per germline, CDR1 SGHTA and CDR2 FQGNSA. This CDR3 has 17 amino acids.

The gene calls are TRBV11-2 and TRBJ1-3; maybe TRBD1 (6 bases). The CDR3 is made up of 15 amino acids. Trimming shortened V by 4 bases and J by 0 bases, and 10 bases separated the two germline ends. Germline V gene sequence: CDR1 SGHAT, CDR2 FQNNGV. The CDR3: CASSSGQPSGNTIYF. The CDR3 nucleotides are TGTGCCAGCAGCTCCGGACAGCCCTCTGGAAACACCATATATTTT.

The chain uses TRBV4-1 and TRBJ1-4; 10 bases fit TRBD1. This CDR3 has 16 amino acids. The germline CDR1 and CDR2 sequences are MGHRA and YSYEKL. Losses at the gene ends were 2 bases for V and 3 bases for J; bases not matched to a gene: 3. CDR3 loop: CASSQTGTGANEKLFF. The CDR3 DNA reads TGCGCCAGCAGCCAAACAGGGACAGGGGCTAATGAAAAACTGTTTTTT.

The J gene is TRBJ2-3, the V gene TRBV2, with D maybe TRBD1 (6 bases). Deletions cut 8 bases from V and 4 bases from J, with 19 bases between. The CDR3 runs to 15 residues. Germline values: CDR1 SNHLY, CDR2 FYNNEI. CDR3 region: CASQKDSLRADTQYF. The CDR3 DNA sequence: TGTGCCAGCCAGAAGGACAGCCTTCGGGCAGATACGCAGTATTTT.

The V call is TRBV7-3, the J call TRBJ2-2; either TRBD1 or TRBD2 may fit D (5 bases each). Germline CDR1 is SGHTA and CDR2 is FQGTGA. The CDR3 spans 14 residues. V was pared by 4 bases and J by 4 bases, with 10 bases between. CDR3 in DNA: TGTGCCAGCAGCTCCGGGACGGGCACCGGGGAGCTGTTTTTT. Protein product: CASSSGTGTGELFF.

The chain is built from TRBV5-4 and TRBJ1-2, with 8 bases aligning to TRBD1. V was clipped by 4 bases and J by 2 bases; unmatched bases: 4. Germline assignment: CDR1 SGHNT and CDR2 YYREEE (reference sequence). CDR3 length: 14 residues. CDR3 loop: CASSPRQGNYGYTF. Written as DNA, the CDR3 is TGTGCCAGCAGCCCAAGACAGGGGAACTATGGCTACACCTTC.

The chain is built from TRBV7-3 and TRBJ2-1; TRBD2 matches at 9 bases. V dropped 3 bases and J dropped 4; count of bases not matched to a gene: 7. The CDR3 spans 16 residues. Germline CDR1 reads SGHTA; CDR2 reads FQGTGA. In DNA form, the CDR3 reads TGTGCCAGCAGCTTTACCGGGACTAGCCTGTACAATGAGCAGTTCTTC. This codes for CASSFTGTSLYNEQFF.

The chain uses TRBV6-6 and TRBJ2-5; D is perhaps TRBD2 (6 bases). Germline CDR1 reads MNHNY; CDR2 reads SVGAGI (reference sequence). V was trimmed by 1 base and J by 3 bases, leaving 6 bases between them. The CDR3 has 13 residues. The CDR3: CASSYWREETQYF. The CDR3 nucleotides read TGTGCCAGCAGTTACTGGAGGGAAGAGACCCAGTACTTC.

The sample holds one count of this clone. DNA for the CDR3: TGTGCCAGCAGTGGACAGGGGTCCCCTTTTAGCAATGAGCAGTTCTTC. It translates to CASSGQGSPFSNEQFF. The chain recombines TRBV28 with TRBJ2-1, with 9 nucleotides matching TRBD1. V shed 5 bases, J shed 6 bases, and the junction held 11 bases outside the gene matches. The CDR3 contains 16 residues. Germline CDR1 and CDR2: MDHEN and SYDVKM.

V gene TRBV5-1 combines with J gene TRBJ1-1, with unresolved D. V was shortened by 4 bases and J by 0 bases, with 13 bases between the two germline ends. CDR1 and CDR2 (germline): SGHRS, YFSETQ. The CDR3 loop spans 15 amino acids. In DNA form, the CDR3 reads TGCGCCAGCAGCATAAAGCTGGTTATGAACACTGAAGCTTTCTTT. Amino acids: CASSIKLVMNTEAFF.

The chain uses TRBV28 and TRBJ1-2; D is unclear. V gave up 2 bases and J gave up 2 bases, with 9 bases separating them. The CDR3 has 14 residues. Per the germline V gene, CDR1 is MDHEN and CDR2 is SYDVKM. The CDR3 loop is CASSLHITNYGYTF. CDR3 DNA sequence: TGTGCCAGCAGTTTACACATCACAAACTATGGCTACACCTTC.